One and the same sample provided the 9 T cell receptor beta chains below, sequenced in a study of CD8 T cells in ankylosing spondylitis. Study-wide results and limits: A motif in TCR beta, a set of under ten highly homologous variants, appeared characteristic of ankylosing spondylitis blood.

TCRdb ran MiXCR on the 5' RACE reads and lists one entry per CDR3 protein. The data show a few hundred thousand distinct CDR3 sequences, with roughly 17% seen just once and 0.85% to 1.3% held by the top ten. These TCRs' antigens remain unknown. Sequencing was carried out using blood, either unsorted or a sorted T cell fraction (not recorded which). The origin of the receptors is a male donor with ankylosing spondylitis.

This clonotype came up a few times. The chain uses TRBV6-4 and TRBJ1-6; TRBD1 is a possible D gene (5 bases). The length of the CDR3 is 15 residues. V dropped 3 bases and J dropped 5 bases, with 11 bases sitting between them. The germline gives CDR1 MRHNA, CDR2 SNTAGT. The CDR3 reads CASSESTANNSPLHF. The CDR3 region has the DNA TGTGCCAGCAGTGAATCGACAGCGAATAATTCACCCCTCCACTTT.

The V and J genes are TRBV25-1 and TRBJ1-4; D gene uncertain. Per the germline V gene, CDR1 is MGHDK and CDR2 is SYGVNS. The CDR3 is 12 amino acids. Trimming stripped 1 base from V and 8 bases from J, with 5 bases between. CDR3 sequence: CASSESGEKLFF. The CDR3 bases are TGTGCCAGCAGTGAATCCGGGGAAAAACTGTTTTTT.

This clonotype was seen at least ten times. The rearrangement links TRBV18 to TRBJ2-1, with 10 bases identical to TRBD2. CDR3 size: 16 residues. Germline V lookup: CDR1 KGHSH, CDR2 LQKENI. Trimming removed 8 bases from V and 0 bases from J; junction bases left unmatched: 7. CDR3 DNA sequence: TGTGCCAGCAGCCCCTTAGCGGGGGGCTCCTACAATGAGCAGTTCTTC. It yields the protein CASSPLAGGSYNEQFF.

The CDR3 DNA reads as TGTGCCAGCAGGCAATACAGCGATGAAAAACTGTTTTTT. Translating gives CASRQYSDEKLFF. J is TRBJ1-4 and V is TRBV3-1; D call uncertain. Germline V gene lookup returns CDR1 LGHDT and CDR2 YNNKEL (reference sequence). The length of the CDR3 is 13 residues. Trimming shortened V by 6 bases and J by 6 bases, and 11 bases separated the two germline ends.

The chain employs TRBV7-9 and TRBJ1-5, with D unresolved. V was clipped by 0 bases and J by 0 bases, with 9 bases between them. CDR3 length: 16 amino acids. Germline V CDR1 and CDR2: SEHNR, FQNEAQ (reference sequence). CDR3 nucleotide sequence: TGTGCCAGCAGCTTAGCAGGCGCTGTTAGCAATCAGCCCCAGCATTTT. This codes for CASSLAGAVSNQPQHF.

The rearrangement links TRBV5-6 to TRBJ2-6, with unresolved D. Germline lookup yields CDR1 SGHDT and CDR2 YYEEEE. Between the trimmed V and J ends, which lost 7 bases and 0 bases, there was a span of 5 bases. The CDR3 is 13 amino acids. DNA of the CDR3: TGTGCCAGCCAACTCTCTGGGGCCAACGTCCTGACTTTC. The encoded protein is CASQLSGANVLTF.

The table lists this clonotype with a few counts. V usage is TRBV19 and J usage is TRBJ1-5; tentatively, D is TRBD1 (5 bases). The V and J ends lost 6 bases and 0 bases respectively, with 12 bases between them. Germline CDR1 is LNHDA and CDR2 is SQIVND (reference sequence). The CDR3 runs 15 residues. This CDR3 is CASRSGTTSNQPQHF. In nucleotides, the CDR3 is TGTGCCAGTAGGTCAGGGACTACTAGCAATCAGCCCCAGCATTTT.

The CDR3 region has the DNA TGTGCCAGCAGCTTAGATCGACCTCCCCTGGGAGGGGGCTACGAGCAGTACTTC. This translates into CASSLDRPPLGGGYEQYF. The chain uses TRBV7-7 and TRBJ2-7, with D perhaps TRBD2 (7 bases). This CDR3 has 18 amino acids. The V gene's germline CDR1 is SSHAT and CDR2 FNYEAQ (reference sequence). Trimming shortened V by 1 base and J by 3 bases, and 22 bases separated the two germline ends.

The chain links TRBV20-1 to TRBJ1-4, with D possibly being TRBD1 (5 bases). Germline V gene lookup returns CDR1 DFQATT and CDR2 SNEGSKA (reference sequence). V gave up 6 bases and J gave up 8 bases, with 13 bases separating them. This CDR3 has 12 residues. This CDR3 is CSARGSGEKLFF. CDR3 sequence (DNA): TGCAGTGCCCGGGGCTCGGGGGAAAAACTGTTTTTT.